The source of this TCR beta chain is a study of early T cells in non-severe SARS-CoV-2 infection. About the study: Chains stayed unpaired after sequencing of bulk RNA from unsorted whole blood.

This clonotype was recorded at least ten times. Individual cDNA molecules carried attached unique molecular identifiers. Using its own MiXCR run on the 5' RACE reads, TCRdb lists one record per CDR3 protein. The sample holds some 80,000 distinct CDR3 sequences, roughly 13% seen once. Germline assignment: CDR1 SEHNR and CDR2 FQNEAQ (reference sequence). With V trimmed by 5 bases and J by 1 base, 5 bases remained unmatched. The CDR3 totals 15 residues. This TCR came from an adult who was a healthcare worker with PCR-confirmed SARS-CoV-2 infection or an uninfected control (not recorded which). The chain combines TRBV7-9 with TRBJ2-5; 9 bases agree with TRBD2. The source material was whole blood. This CDR3 is CASSPRRGGQETQYF. The CDR3 DNA is TGTGCCAGCAGCCCCAGGCGGGGGGGCCAAGAGACCCAGTACTTC.